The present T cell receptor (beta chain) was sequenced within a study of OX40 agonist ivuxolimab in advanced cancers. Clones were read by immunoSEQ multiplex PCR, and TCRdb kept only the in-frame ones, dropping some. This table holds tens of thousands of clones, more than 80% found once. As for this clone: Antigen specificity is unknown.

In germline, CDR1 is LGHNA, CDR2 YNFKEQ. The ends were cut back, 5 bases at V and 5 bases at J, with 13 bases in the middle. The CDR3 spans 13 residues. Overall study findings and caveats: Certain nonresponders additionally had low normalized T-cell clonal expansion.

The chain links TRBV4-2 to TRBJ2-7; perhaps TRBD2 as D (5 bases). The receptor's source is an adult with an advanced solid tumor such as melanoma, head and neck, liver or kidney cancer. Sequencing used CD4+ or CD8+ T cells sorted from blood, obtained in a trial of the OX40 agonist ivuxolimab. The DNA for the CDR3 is TGTGCCAGCAGCGTACCGGGGTTTGACGAGCAGTACTTC. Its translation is CASSVPGFDEQYF.